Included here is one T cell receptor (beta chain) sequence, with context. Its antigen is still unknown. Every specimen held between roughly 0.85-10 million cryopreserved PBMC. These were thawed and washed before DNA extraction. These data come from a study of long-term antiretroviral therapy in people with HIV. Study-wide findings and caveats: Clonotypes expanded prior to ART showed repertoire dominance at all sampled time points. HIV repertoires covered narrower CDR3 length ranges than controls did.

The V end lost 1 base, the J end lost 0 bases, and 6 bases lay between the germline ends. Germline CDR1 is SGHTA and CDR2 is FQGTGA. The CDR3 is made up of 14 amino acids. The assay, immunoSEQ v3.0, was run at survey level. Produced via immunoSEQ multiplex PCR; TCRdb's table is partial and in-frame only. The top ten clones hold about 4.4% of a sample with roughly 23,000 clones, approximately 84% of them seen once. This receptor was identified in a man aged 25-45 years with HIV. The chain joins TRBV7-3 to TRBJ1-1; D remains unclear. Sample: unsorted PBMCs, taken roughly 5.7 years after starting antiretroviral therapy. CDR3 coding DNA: TGTGCCAGCAGCTTAATGGCCATGAACACTGAAGCTTTCTTT. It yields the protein CASSLMAMNTEAFF.